What follows are 24 T cell receptor beta chains derived from one specimen sequenced in a study of identical twins. TCRdb fed the 5' RACE reads into MiXCR, producing one record per CDR3 protein. The table has around 550,000 distinct CDR3 sequences, approximately 16% seen once. These sequences were also reported in another study, on yellow fever vaccine responses in identical twins.

What was sequenced was CD4+ T cells sorted from blood. These receptors were taken from a woman younger than 35 in good health.

This clonotype was seen repeatedly, ten times or more. The chain recombines TRBV12-3 or TRBV12-4 with TRBJ2-1; 11 bases are a match to TRBD2. The CDR3 is made up of 15 amino acids. With 6 bases clipped from V and 7 bases from J, the junction kept 8 bases outside the gene matches. The CDR3 loop is CASRLIAGGQNEQFF. Here the CDR3 DNA reads TGTGCCAGCAGACTGATAGCGGGAGGGCAGAATGAGCAGTTCTTC.

This clonotype was observed a handful of times. The rearrangement joins TRBV12-3 or TRBV12-4 to TRBJ1-5, with no clear D. The CDR3 has 14 residues. V was trimmed by 7 bases and J by 5 bases, leaving 15 bases between them. CDR3 in amino acids: CASKGPGVYQPQHF. The DNA for the CDR3 is TGTGCCAGCAAAGGGCCCGGGGTCTATCAGCCCCAGCATTTT.

The chain recombines TRBV10-3 with TRBJ2-7; 9 positions match TRBD1. Germline CDR1 and CDR2: ENHRY and SYGVKD. The CDR3 has 14 residues. Trimming removed 6 bases from V and 4 bases from J; junction bases left unmatched: 7. The CDR3 sequence: CAIRPGTGNYEQYF. In DNA, the CDR3 is TGTGCCATCAGGCCCGGGACAGGGAATTACGAGCAGTACTTC.

This clonotype was detected ten times or more. The chain combines TRBV12-3 or TRBV12-4 with TRBJ1-3; D possibly corresponds to TRBD1 (5 bases). CDR3 length: 16 residues. V was clipped by 8 bases and J by 0 bases, with 17 bases between them. The CDR3 protein is CASGNYRTSSGNTIYF. CDR3 nucleotides: TGTGCCAGCGGAAATTACAGGACGTCCTCTGGAAACACCATATATTTT.

The table lists this clonotype with a few counts. The chain is built from TRBV28 and TRBJ2-1, with D tentatively TRBD1 or TRBD2 (5 bases each). The V gene's germline CDR1 is MDHEN and CDR2 SYDVKM. CDR3 size: 16 residues. V lost 6 bases and J lost 2, with 17 bases in between. In DNA, the CDR3 is TGTGCCAGCAGCACCCCCGCGACGGGACCCTACAATGAGCAGTTCTTC. It is translated as CASSTPATGPYNEQFF.

This clonotype was seen more than once but under ten times. This chain links TRBV15 with TRBJ1-1; maybe TRBD1 (6 bases). Germline lookup yields CDR1 LNHNV and CDR2 YYDKDF (reference sequence). V lost 0 bases and J lost 5, with 16 bases in between. This CDR3 spans 16 amino acids. CDR3 sequence: CATSRDPQGRGTEAFF. CDR3 DNA sequence: TGTGCCACCAGCAGAGATCCGCAGGGGAGGGGAACTGAAGCTTTCTTT.

The rearrangement uses TRBV20-1 and TRBJ2-1, with 12 bases lining up with TRBD2. CDR1 is DFQATT and CDR2 is SNEGSKA in the germline V gene (reference sequence). CDR3 length: 16 residues. Losses at the gene ends were 6 bases for V and 4 bases for J; bases not matched to a gene: 10. CDR3 coding DNA: TGCAGTGCCCGAAGACTAGCGGGGGATACTTACAATGAGCAGTTCTTC. Its translation is CSARRLAGDTYNEQFF.

This clonotype has just a few counts. The junction shows a germline mismatch at one end, possibly a read error. The V and J genes are TRBV5-1 and TRBJ2-7; D may be TRBD1 (5 bases). Looked up from germline, CDR1 is SGHRS and CDR2 is YFSETQ. The CDR3 is 12 residues long. The CDR3 coding sequence is TGCGCCAGCAGTTTGGACATGGAGGAGCAGTACTTC. This encodes CASSLDMEEQYF.

The table lists this clonotype with a few counts. The genes are TRBV28 and TRBJ2-2; perhaps D is TRBD1 or TRBD2 (5 bases each). CDR1 is MDHEN and CDR2 is SYDVKM in the germline V gene. The CDR3 covers 15 residues. V was shortened by 6 bases and J by 4 bases, with 15 bases between the two germline ends. The CDR3 loop is CASSPRLRGTGELFF. The CDR3 bases are TGTGCCAGCAGCCCTAGACTGAGGGGCACCGGGGAGCTGTTTTTT.

This clonotype was observed a few times. This sequence joins TRBV6-1 and TRBJ2-2, with 7 bases fitting TRBD1. Germline CDR1 reads MNHNS; CDR2 reads SASEGT. After removal of 6 bases from V and 5 bases from J, the junction contained 6 bases not matched to a gene. CDR3 size: 14 residues. The CDR3 loop reads CASRGTGVTGELFF. CDR3 nucleotides: TGTGCCAGCAGGGGTACAGGGGTGACCGGGGAGCTGTTTTTT.

This clonotype was observed a handful of times. This chain uses TRBV12-3 or TRBV12-4 with TRBJ2-1, with a weak D call TRBD2 (7 bases). This CDR3 has 15 amino acids. Trimming removed 0 bases at V and 7 bases at J, with 13 bases between. CDR3 protein: CASSLAGGPENEQFF. In DNA, the CDR3 is TGTGCCAGCAGTTTAGCGGGGGGGCCTGAAAATGAGCAGTTCTTC.

This clonotype was picked up many times. The chain combines TRBV28 with TRBJ2-7; tentatively, D is TRBD1 (5 bases). CDR1 is MDHEN, CDR2 SYDVKM, per germline. The CDR3 spans 13 residues. The V end lost 3 bases, the J end lost 3 bases, and 9 bases lay between the germline ends. The CDR3 protein is CASSFVDSYEQYF. The CDR3 DNA follows: TGTGCCAGCAGTTTCGTCGACAGCTACGAGCAGTACTTC.

The chain links TRBV28 to TRBJ2-7; tentatively, D is TRBD1 (6 bases). This CDR3 spans 15 amino acids. Trimming stripped 4 bases from V and 4 bases from J, with 17 bases between. Looked up from germline, CDR1 is MDHEN and CDR2 is SYDVKM. The CDR3 DNA follows: TGTGCCAGCAGTTCTCTCCGGGACACCGATTACGAGCAGTACGTC. Translated, it gives CASSSLRDTDYEQYV.

This clonotype was counted between two and nine times. This sequence joins TRBV29-1 and TRBJ1-1, with 7 bases lining up with TRBD1. With 6 bases clipped from V and 4 bases from J, the junction kept 11 bases outside the gene matches. The CDR3 length is 14 residues. Germline values: CDR1 SQVTM, CDR2 ANQGSEA. The CDR3 region is CSVTQGPGGTEAFF. The CDR3 coding sequence is TGCAGCGTAACACAGGGGCCGGGGGGCACTGAAGCTTTCTTT.

This clonotype has a handful of counts. V is TRBV3-1 and J is TRBJ1-1, with a weak D call TRBD1 (6 bases). CDR1 LGHDT and CDR2 YNNKEL come from the germline V gene (reference sequence). The CDR3 contains 13 residues. The V and J ends lost 3 bases and 8 bases respectively, with 13 bases between them. In DNA form, the CDR3 reads TGTGCCAGCAGCCACACAGGGAGAGACGAAGCTTTCTTT. Its protein is CASSHTGRDEAFF.

The V gene is TRBV5-1, the J gene TRBJ2-3; TRBD1 matches at 12 bases. The CDR3 extends over 17 amino acids. The junction had 5 bases not matched to a gene; V was cut back by 2 bases and J by 1 base. Germline CDR1 SGHRS, CDR2 YFSETQ. The CDR3 sequence: CASSFYGTGGRTDTQYF. As DNA, the CDR3 is TGCGCCAGCAGCTTTTACGGGACAGGGGGCCGCACAGATACGCAGTATTTT.

Note on this clonotype: One junction end does not reproduce the germline sequence, and a read error may be involved. The rearrangement links TRBV12-3 or TRBV12-4 to TRBJ2-1; TRBD2 matches at 10 bases. The CDR3 totals 15 residues. The CDR3 nucleotides are TGTTCCAGCAGTTTAGCGGGGGGCTCCTACAATGAGCAGTTCTTC. Protein: CSSSLAGGSYNEQFF.

The chain carries TRBV7-9 and TRBJ2-5; 13 nucleotides line up with TRBD2. The CDR3 runs to 17 residues. After removal of 2 bases from V and 5 bases from J, the junction contained 8 bases not matched to a gene. Germline-derived CDR1 and CDR2 are SEHNR and FQNEAQ (reference sequence). The CDR3 reads CASSLLGTSGATETQYF. The CDR3 DNA is TGTGCCAGCAGCTTACTCGGGACTAGCGGGGCGACTGAGACCCAGTACTTC.

This clonotype was seen a few times. The rearrangement links TRBV7-3 to TRBJ2-5, with D perhaps TRBD1 or TRBD2 (5 bases each). This CDR3 is 14 amino acids long. The germline V gene encodes CDR1 SGHTA and CDR2 FQGTGA. V lost 4 bases and J 4 bases, leaving 13 bases between the germline ends. This chain's CDR3 is CASSSRGFGETQYF. CDR3 DNA sequence: TGTGCCAGCAGCTCGAGGGGCTTCGGAGAGACCCAGTACTTC.

The J gene is TRBJ2-6, the V gene TRBV9; 13 nucleotides agree with TRBD2. Per the germline V gene, CDR1 is SGDLS and CDR2 is YYNGEE. The trim removed 4 bases at V and 0 bases at J, leaving 4 bases unmatched. This CDR3 region has 18 residues. CDR3 sequence (DNA): TGTGCCAGCAGCCTTCGGACTAGCGGGAGCTCTGGGGCCAACGTCCTGACTTTC. This sequence encodes CASSLRTSGSSGANVLTF.

This chain joins TRBV7-2 and TRBJ2-3; D is possibly TRBD1 (6 bases). Per the germline V gene, CDR1 is SGHTA and CDR2 is FQGNSA. This CDR3 is built from 14 residues. V gave up 5 bases and J gave up 8 bases, with 17 bases separating them. In DNA form, the CDR3 reads TGTGCCAGCAGCCCCAGGCTACAGGGAGTTACGCAGTATTTT. This encodes CASSPRLQGVTQYF.

This clonotype was seen a handful of times. The V and J genes are TRBV7-9 and TRBJ2-1; D may be TRBD1 (6 bases). The CDR3 is made up of 14 amino acids. Germline V lookup: CDR1 SEHNR, CDR2 FQNEAQ (reference sequence). The ends were cut back, 3 bases at V and 10 bases at J, with 16 bases in the middle. The CDR3 loop reads CASSLNRVEGEQFF. CDR3 nucleotides: TGTGCCAGCAGCTTGAACAGGGTTGAAGGGGAGCAGTTCTTC.

The chain is built from TRBV12-3 or TRBV12-4 and TRBJ1-2; D uncertain. The V end was cut by 0 bases, the J end by 8 bases, with 13 bases between. This CDR3 is 14 amino acids long. CDR3 residues: CASSLALPAGGYTF. The DNA for the CDR3 is TGTGCCAGCAGTTTAGCGCTTCCCGCGGGGGGCTACACCTTC.

This clonotype was seen more than once but under ten times. The chain uses TRBV7-8 and TRBJ2-3; D is ambiguous. V lost 1 base and J 5 bases, leaving 7 bases between the germline ends. The CDR3 spans 13 residues. From germline, CDR1 is SGHVS and CDR2 FQNEAQ. CDR3 residues: CASSLVQRDTQYF. Here the CDR3 DNA reads TGTGCCAGCAGCTTAGTGCAGAGAGATACGCAGTATTTT.